This paragraph reports one T cell receptor (beta chain). Its target is not known. This entry comes from a study of T-cell memory formation after mild COVID-19. Background on the study: TCR clusters were mostly confined to one donor each.

5'RACE, which relied on constant-segment primers, yielded TCR alpha and TCR beta cDNA libraries carrying sample barcodes and UMIs. TCRdb analysed the 5' RACE reads with MiXCR anew, one entry per CDR3 protein. The table has 250,000 or so distinct CDR3 sequences, about a sixth seen once; the top ten hold around 23%. General observations from the study: Clones contracting day 15 to 85 were balanced CD4/CD8; later expanders leaned CD4+. Contracting CD4+ clones sat mainly in CM and EM; CD8+ in EMRA.

Germline V gene lookup returns CDR1 MDHEN and CDR2 SYDVKM. This CDR3 has 15 amino acids. J lost 4 bases, V lost 6 bases, and 12 bases had no gene match. This chain uses TRBV28 with TRBJ2-7; 7 bases map to TRBD1. The material sequenced was PBMCs or a T cell subset sorted from them (not recorded which). The source of this sequence is a man aged 18 to 30 who had mild COVID-19 (a few samples of this study predate the infection). Cell type and time point are not known. The CDR3 here is CASSSTGVSSYEQYV. The CDR3 nucleotides are TGTGCCAGCAGCTCAACAGGGGTCTCGTCGTACGAGCAGTACGTC.